These 31 T cell receptor beta chains were sequenced from one sample in a study of T cells expressing NK-cell markers. One entry per CDR3 protein, without DNA, is what TCRdb gives after re-calling the 5' RACE reads. The table counts hundreds of thousands of distinct CDR3 sequences; 5.2% lies in the top ten. The sequenced sample consisted of blood T cells: a sorted CD56 or NKG2C T cell subset, CD4+ or CD8+ T cells, or bulk PBMC T cells (not recorded which). These receptors came from a man aged 18-75 years in good health.

The rearrangement links TRBV7-3 to TRBJ2-5. Germline V gene lookup returns CDR1 SGHTA and CDR2 FQGTGA. The CDR3 contains 14 residues. CDR3 protein: CASSLTADPETQYF.

V and J are TRBV7-9 and TRBJ2-7; absent DNA, TCRdb's TRBD2 call cannot be checked. This CDR3 has 15 residues. The germline V gene encodes CDR1 SEHNR and CDR2 FQNEAQ (reference sequence). This chain's CDR3 is CASSLASGGRWEQYF.

The chain recombines TRBV19 with TRBJ1-5; with no DNA, the TCRdb D assignment of TRBD1 cannot be verified. This CDR3 region has 17 residues. Germline lookup yields CDR1 LNHDA and CDR2 SQIVND (reference sequence). CDR3 loop: CASSTTKGQGHNQPQHF. The full variable domain, its missing parts supplied by reference TRBV19 and TRBJ1-5, is DGGITQSPKYLFRKEGQNVTLSCEQNLNHDAMYWYRQDPGQGLRLIYYSQIVNDFQKGDIAEGYSVSREKKESFPLTVTSAQKNPTAFYLCASSTTKGQGHNQPQHFGDGTRLSIL.

The genes are TRBV7-2 and TRBJ2-1; the D call of TRBD2 rests on TCRdb alone, since no DNA is present to check it. The CDR3 runs to 15 residues. The germline gives CDR1 SGHTA, CDR2 FQGNSA. The CDR3 here is CASSPDRTSADEQFF. Drawing the rest from reference TRBV7-2 and TRBJ2-1, the complete variable domain is GAGVSQSPSNKVTEKGKDVELRCDPISGHTALYWYRQSLGQGLEFLIYFQGNSAPDKSGLPSDRFSAERTGGSVSTLTIQRTQQEDSAVYLCASSPDRTSADEQFFGPGTRLTVL.

V usage is TRBV12-3 or TRBV12-4 and J usage is TRBJ2-3. The CDR3 has 16 amino acids. The CDR3 sequence: CASSAGVKRTTDTQYF.

V usage is TRBV6-4 and J usage is TRBJ2-6. This CDR3 has 15 amino acids. The germline CDR1 and CDR2 sequences are MRHNA and SNTAGT. CDR3 amino acids: CASSDRSAGANVLTF.

This sequence joins TRBV5-1 and TRBJ1-6; the D call from TCRdb, TRBD1, cannot be confirmed without DNA. This CDR3 is 15 amino acids long. The germline gives CDR1 SGHRS, CDR2 YFSETQ. CDR3 in amino acids: CASSRTGVGNSPLHF.

This sequence joins TRBV9 and TRBJ2-7; TCRdb returns TRBD1, unconfirmable since there is no DNA. The germline V gene encodes CDR1 SGDLS and CDR2 YYNGEE. The CDR3 totals 16 residues. The CDR3: CASSVSPGQGVLEQYF.

The chain recombines TRBV27 with TRBJ2-3; with no DNA, the TCRdb D assignment of TRBD2 cannot be verified. CDR3 length: 17 residues. Germline V CDR1 and CDR2: MNHEY, SMNVEV (reference sequence). CDR3 sequence: CASSFYHSGRGFEVQYF.

This chain links TRBV6-1 with TRBJ2-3. CDR1 is MNHNS and CDR2 is SASEGT in the germline V gene. This CDR3 has 18 residues. CDR3 sequence: CASSEVATSLRLLYTQYF.

The V gene is TRBV2, the J gene TRBJ1-2; the TRBD1 assignment by TCRdb is unverifiable without DNA. This CDR3 is built from 13 residues. The germline V gene has CDR1 SNHLY and CDR2 FYNNEI. The CDR3 here is CASSAGTDYGYTF.

The chain uses TRBV28 and TRBJ2-7; the D call from TCRdb, TRBD1, cannot be confirmed without DNA. CDR1 MDHEN and CDR2 SYDVKM come from the germline V gene. The CDR3 is 11 residues long. The CDR3 protein is CASSGTREQYF.

This chain links TRBV5-6 with TRBJ2-5; TCRdb reports TRBD1, a call that lacks DNA to check it against. CDR3 length: 14 amino acids. Looked up from germline, CDR1 is SGHDT and CDR2 is YYEEEE. CDR3 loop: CASSFYGGSGAQYF.

The genes are TRBV7-9 and TRBJ1-1. The length of the CDR3 is 15 residues. Germline V CDR1 and CDR2: SEHNR, FQNEAQ (reference sequence). The CDR3 spells CASSLGQVVSTEAFF.

The CDR3 is CAIGTGNIQYF. This chain links TRBV10-3 with TRBJ2-4; without DNA, the TCRdb call of TRBD1 cannot be checked. The germline V gene encodes CDR1 ENHRY and CDR2 SYGVKD. The CDR3 has 11 amino acids.

The gene calls are TRBV20-1 and TRBJ1-2. From germline, CDR1 is DFQATT and CDR2 SNEGSKA (reference sequence). This CDR3 contains 16 residues. The CDR3 sequence: CSARESHGGNAYGYTF.

The chain couples TRBV6-1 to TRBJ1-5; the TRBD1 assignment by TCRdb is unverifiable without DNA. Germline assignment: CDR1 MNHNS and CDR2 SASEGT. CDR3 size: 15 residues. The CDR3: CASSTNRGTNQPQHF.

The chain joins TRBV20-1 to TRBJ1-6. Per the germline V gene, CDR1 is DFQATT and CDR2 is SNEGSKA (reference sequence). The CDR3 consists of 11 residues. CDR3 protein: CSAQHNSPLHF.

This chain connects TRBV3-1 to TRBJ2-3; lacking DNA, the TRBD1 call made by TCRdb goes unchecked. This CDR3 region has 14 residues. Germline V gives CDR1 LGHDT, CDR2 YNNKEL (reference sequence). This CDR3 is CASSLAGTPDTQYF.

CDR3 residues: CASSEEKGHTYEQYF. The J gene is TRBJ2-7, the V gene TRBV2; TCRdb reports TRBD1, a call that lacks DNA to check it against. The CDR3 totals 15 residues. Per the germline V gene, CDR1 is SNHLY and CDR2 is FYNNEI.

This chain joins TRBV3-1 and TRBJ2-7. Germline V CDR1 and CDR2: LGHDT, YNNKEL (reference sequence). The length of the CDR3 is 15 residues. CDR3 loop: CASSQSVQLTYEQYF.

The V gene is TRBV20-1, the J gene TRBJ2-4; lacking DNA, the TRBD1 call made by TCRdb goes unchecked. The CDR3 is 16 amino acids. CDR1 is DFQATT and CDR2 is SNEGSKA in the germline V gene (reference sequence). CDR3 in amino acids: CSATDRKKLAKNIQYF.

The chain links TRBV18 to TRBJ2-1; the TCRdb D gene call, TRBD1, has no DNA to confirm it. This CDR3 has 15 amino acids. Germline V lookup: CDR1 KGHSH, CDR2 LQKENI. This chain's CDR3 is CASTQTESSYNEQFF.

This chain joins TRBV5-1 and TRBJ2-1; TCRdb names TRBD1, which stays unverified in the absence of DNA. The V gene's germline CDR1 is SGHRS and CDR2 YFSETQ. The CDR3 runs 17 residues. The CDR3 reads CASSSRYRSSAYNEQFF. The full variable domain, its missing parts supplied by reference TRBV5-1 and TRBJ2-1, is KAGVTQTPRYLIKTRGQQVTLSCSPISGHRSVSWYQQTPGQGLQFLFEYFSETQRNKGNFPGRFSGRQFSNSRSEMNVSTLELGDSALYLCASSSRYRSSAYNEQFFGPGTRLTVL.

V and J are TRBV10-3 and TRBJ2-6. The CDR3 totals 13 residues. The germline V gene has CDR1 ENHRY and CDR2 SYGVKD. CDR3 amino acids: CAISGSGANVLTF.

The J gene is TRBJ2-7, the V gene TRBV20-1. Germline assignment: CDR1 DFQATT and CDR2 SNEGSKA (reference sequence). CDR3 length: 15 amino acids. The CDR3 here is CSARDFDLMGYEQYF.

V gene TRBV18 combines with J gene TRBJ1-5. CDR1 KGHSH and CDR2 LQKENI come from the germline V gene. The CDR3 length is 15 residues. CDR3 loop: CASSPQGGPNQPQHF.

V is TRBV6-1 and J is TRBJ2-3; there is no DNA to check the TCRdb D call of TRBD1. The CDR3 runs to 14 residues. In germline, CDR1 is MNHNS, CDR2 SASEGT. The CDR3 loop reads CASKAQGLRDTQYF.

V and J are TRBV25-1 and TRBJ1-4; the TCRdb D gene call, TRBD1, has no DNA to confirm it. The CDR3 has 16 amino acids. Looked up from germline, CDR1 is MGHDK and CDR2 is SYGVNS. The CDR3 sequence: CASQGGHRIINEKLFF.

The chain couples TRBV3-1 to TRBJ2-5; TCRdb's D gene call, TRBD2, goes unchecked for lack of DNA. The CDR3 has 17 residues. Germline assignment: CDR1 LGHDT and CDR2 YNNKEL (reference sequence). This CDR3 reads CASSPRTSGESMETQYF.

The CDR3 loop is CASSVERGEPLHF. This rearrangement joins TRBV9 to TRBJ1-6; TCRdb's D call of TRBD1 is untestable without DNA. The CDR3 has 13 amino acids. Germline CDR1 is SGDLS and CDR2 is YYNGEE.